This T cell receptor (beta chain) was recorded in a study of OX40 agonist ivuxolimab in advanced cancers. Across the whole study: Three patients showed partial responses: one hepatocellular carcinoma and two cutaneous melanoma cases.

TCRdb keeps only in-frame clones here, not all; method: immunoSEQ multiplex PCR. This table holds around 76,000 clones, more than 80% found once. This CDR3 comprises 16 residues. V gave up 4 bases and J gave up 1 base, with 13 bases separating them. Germline CDR1 reads SEHNR; CDR2 reads FQNEAQ (reference sequence). In its sample, this clone was seen once. This sample also contains other DNA sequences that code for the same CDR3. This sequence was found in an adult with an advanced solid tumor such as melanoma, head and neck, liver or kidney cancer. Sequenced material: CD4+ or CD8+ T cells sorted from blood, taken in a trial of the OX40 agonist ivuxolimab. V gene TRBV7-9 combines with J gene TRBJ2-2; unclear D gene. DNA of the CDR3: TGTGCCAGCAGCTCCATAGGCAGATTGAACACCGGGGAGCTGTTTTTT. It translates to CASSSIGRLNTGELFF. The full variable domain, in which reference TRBV7-9 and TRBJ2-2 provide the parts outside the CDR3, is DTGVSQNPRHKITKRGQNVTFRCDPISEHNRLYWYRQTLGQGPEFLTYFQNEAQLEKSRLLSDRFSAERPKGSFSTLEIQRTEQGDSAMYLCASSSIGRLNTGELFFGEGSRLTVL.